Below are 10 T cell receptor beta chains sequenced from a single sample in a study of post-analysis software for immune sequencing data. TCR beta libraries were prepared from cDNA with unique molecular identifiers. TCRdb independently ran MiXCR on the PCR reads; one entry per CDR3 protein. Here the sample spans some 500,000 distinct CDR3 sequences, roughly 45% being singletons. The study's findings and limits: Higher frequency in patients than in controls was seen for about five TRBV segments, with TRBV5-6, TRBV5-1 and TRBV20-1 among them.

No antigen has been identified for these receptors. Sequenced material: blood. These receptors all stem from a girl between 10 and 17 years old with multiple sclerosis.

V gene TRBV29-1 combines with J gene TRBJ2-1; D might be TRBD2 (6 bases). V was trimmed by 6 bases and J by 3 bases, leaving 12 bases between them. Germline assignment: CDR1 SQVTM and CDR2 ANQGSEA. The CDR3 consists of 13 residues. CDR3 sequence (DNA): TGCAGCGTCGAGATTAGCGGCTACAATGAGCAGTTCTTC. It translates to CSVEISGYNEQFF.

The rearrangement links TRBV6-5 to TRBJ2-2; D is perhaps TRBD2 (5 bases). The germline CDR1 and CDR2 sequences are MNHEY and SVGAGI. CDR3 length: 17 residues. The V end was cut by 0 bases, the J end by 3 bases, with 14 bases between. Written as DNA, the CDR3 is TGTGCCAGCAGTTACTCGAGGTTAAAGGGAGACACCGGGGAGCTGTTTTTT. Protein: CASSYSRLKGDTGELFF.

The J gene is TRBJ2-7, the V gene TRBV7-8; TRBD1 agrees at 9 bases. This CDR3 is built from 15 residues. The germline V gene encodes CDR1 SGHVS and CDR2 FQNEAQ. J lost 2 bases, V lost 3 bases, and 5 bases had no gene match. The CDR3 DNA reads TGTGCCAGCAGCTTGGGGGACAGGGTTCCCTACGAGCAGTACTTC. Protein product: CASSLGDRVPYEQYF.

This clonotype showed up just a few times. The rearrangement uses TRBV29-1 and TRBJ2-7; D not resolved. The CDR3 runs 12 residues. V lost 5 bases to trimming and J lost 6 bases, with 14 bases between them. Germline CDR1 reads SQVTM; CDR2 reads ANQGSEA. CDR3 bases: TGCAGCGTTAGAACAACGGCCCGCGAGCAGTACTTC. Translated, it gives CSVRTTAREQYF.

V and J are TRBV5-1 and TRBJ1-4; D is possibly TRBD1 (5 bases). The CDR3 length is 16 residues. Germline CDR1 is SGHRS and CDR2 is YFSETQ. V was pared by 4 bases and J by 7 bases, with 20 bases between. The CDR3 nucleotides read TGCGCCAGCAGCCTTACCGGGACCGCGTTTAGTGAAAAACTGTTTTTT. Its translation: CASSLTGTAFSEKLFF.

V gene TRBV6-5 combines with J gene TRBJ2-5, with 8 bases matching TRBD2. The J call may be in error: the DNA end matches TRBJ2-7 better. This CDR3 region has 13 residues. CDR1 MNHEY and CDR2 SVGAGI come from the germline V gene. The CDR3 region has the DNA TGTGCCTCCCAGGGAAGCGGGAGTTACGAGCAGTACTTC. This codes for CASQGSGSYEQYF.

J is TRBJ2-2 and V is TRBV10-1; unclear D gene. The ends were cut back, 2 bases at V and 3 bases at J, with 4 bases in the middle. Germline values: CDR1 WNHNN, CDR2 SYGVQD (reference sequence). The CDR3 has 13 amino acids. The CDR3 nucleotides are TGCGCCAGCAGTGAGCGGGACACCGGGGAGCTGTTTTTT. Residues: CASSERDTGELFF.

The chain links TRBV6-6 to TRBJ2-1; TRBD1 aligns across 7 bases. This CDR3 has 12 residues. Germline values: CDR1 MNHNY, CDR2 SVGAGI (reference sequence). The V segment lost 6 bases and the J segment 11 bases; nucleotides outside the gene matches: 7. CDR3 nucleotide sequence: TGTGCCAGCAGGCGTAGGGACAGCAAGCAGTTCTTC. Translated: CASRRRDSKQFF.

This clonotype was seen more than once but under ten times. The chain links TRBV29-1 to TRBJ2-7, with 9 bases that match TRBD2. The CDR3 has 13 amino acids. Germline V gives CDR1 SQVTM, CDR2 ANQGSEA. J was trimmed by 6 bases and V by 5 bases; bases with no gene match: 8. The CDR3 region is CSVFAGGPGEQYF. CDR3 nucleotides: TGCAGCGTTTTTGCGGGAGGGCCAGGCGAGCAGTACTTC.

This clonotype appeared once. This chain uses TRBV2 with TRBJ2-5, with D perhaps TRBD1 (5 bases). The J call may be in error: the DNA end matches TRBJ2-7 better. From germline, CDR1 is SNHLY and CDR2 FYNNEI. This CDR3 region has 14 residues. CDR3 sequence: CASSGDSPLREQYF. The DNA of the CDR3 is TGTGCCAGCAGTGGCGACAGCCCATTACGCGAGCAGTACTTC.